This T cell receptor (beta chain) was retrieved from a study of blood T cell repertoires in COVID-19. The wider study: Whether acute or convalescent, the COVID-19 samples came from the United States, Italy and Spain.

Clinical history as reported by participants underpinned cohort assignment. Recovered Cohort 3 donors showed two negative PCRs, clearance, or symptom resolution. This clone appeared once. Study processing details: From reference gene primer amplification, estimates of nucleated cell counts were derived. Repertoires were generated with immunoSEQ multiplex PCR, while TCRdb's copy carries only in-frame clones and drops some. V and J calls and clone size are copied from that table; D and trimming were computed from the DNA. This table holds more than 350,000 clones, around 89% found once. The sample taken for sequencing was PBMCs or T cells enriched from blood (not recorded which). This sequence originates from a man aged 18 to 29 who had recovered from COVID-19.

The CDR3 coding sequence is TGTGCCAGTGCGGGACGGCCCCCGAATCAGCCCCAGCATTTT. This codes for CASAGRPPNQPQHF. This sequence joins TRBV19 and TRBJ1-5, with TRBD1 as a possible D gene (5 bases). Trimming took 8 bases from V and 4 from J, leaving 15 bases between them. This CDR3 region has 14 residues. Germline V gene data show CDR1 as LNHDA and CDR2 as SQIVND (reference sequence).